This T cell receptor (beta chain) was identified during a study of blood T cells in healthy people across ages. Study background: Roughly one uniquely barcoded beta molecule per two T cells was captured. Regarding the study as a whole: Long-lived donors carried more naive CD4+ cells and greater diversity than aged donors.

Concerning this clonotype itself: The antigen remains undetermined. One junction end disagrees with the germline gene, perhaps due to a read error.

Germline CDR1 SEHNR, CDR2 FQNEAQ (reference sequence). The CDR3 is made up of 14 amino acids. It was with a sample-barcoded 5' primer and a J-beta primer mix that a second PCR of about 6 to 11 cycles was run. Each cDNA was tagged by a template-switch adaptor containing 12 random nucleotides. Every individual sample yielded 2.5 million or more paired-end reads (each containing CDR3). TCRdb ran MiXCR on the 5' RACE reads and lists one entry per CDR3 protein. The sample carries 700,000 to 900,000 distinct CDR3 sequences, 40% to 65% recorded once. Sequencing was done on a sample of blood. This TCR came from an elderly man in good health. The genes are TRBV7-9 and TRBJ2-6, with D possibly being TRBD1 (5 bases). Written as DNA, the CDR3 is TGTGCCAGCAGCCGTAACTCTGGGGCCAGCGTCCTGACTTTC. Translation: CASSRNSGASVLTF.